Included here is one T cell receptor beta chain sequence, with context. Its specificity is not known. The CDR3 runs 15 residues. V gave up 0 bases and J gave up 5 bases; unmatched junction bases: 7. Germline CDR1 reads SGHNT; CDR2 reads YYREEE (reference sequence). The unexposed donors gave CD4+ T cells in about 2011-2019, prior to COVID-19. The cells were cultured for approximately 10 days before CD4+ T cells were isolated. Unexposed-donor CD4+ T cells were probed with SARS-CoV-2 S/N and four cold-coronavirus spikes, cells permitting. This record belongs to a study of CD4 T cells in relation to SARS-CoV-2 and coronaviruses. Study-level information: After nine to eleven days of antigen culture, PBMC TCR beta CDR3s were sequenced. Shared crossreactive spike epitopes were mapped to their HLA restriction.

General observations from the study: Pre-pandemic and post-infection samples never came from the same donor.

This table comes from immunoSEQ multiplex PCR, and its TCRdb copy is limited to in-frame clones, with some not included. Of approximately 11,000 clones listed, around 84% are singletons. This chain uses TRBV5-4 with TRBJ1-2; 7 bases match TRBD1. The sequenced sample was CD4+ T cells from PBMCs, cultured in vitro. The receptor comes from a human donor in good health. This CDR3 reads CASSLEPGGRYGYTF. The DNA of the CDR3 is TGTGCCAGCAGCTTGGAGCCAGGGGGACGGTATGGCTACACCTTC.